Presented here are 32 T cell receptor beta chains from one specimen sequenced in a study of T cell responses to AZD1222 COVID-19 vaccine (dated by TCRdb to the early 2020s). The method behind the library was the immunoSEQ multiplex PCR assay. Held by TCRdb, this immuneACCESS table contains in-frame sequences only and omits some clones. Under half of the omission traces to an unresolved V gene where checked; the cause of the rest is unknown. Within this sample are about 160,000 clones, with about nine tenths of them counted one time only. The ten largest clones add up to around 5.2% of the sample. This specimen's time point label, interpreted: baseline before first vaccination. This sample comprised peripheral blood, obtained on day 0 of AZD1222 vaccination. The receptors were sampled from an adult in good health.

The CDR3 nucleotides are TGTGCCAGCAGCTTAGCAAAGGAAGTTTACAATGAGCAGTTCTTC. This codes for CASSLAKEVYNEQFF. This chain joins TRBV7-6 and TRBJ2-1; D gene ambiguous. V shed 0 bases and J shed 4 bases, with 10 bases lying between them. CDR3 length equals 15 residues. From germline, CDR1 is SGHVS and CDR2 FNYEAQ. The whole variable domain, filled in from reference TRBV7-6 and TRBJ2-1, reads GAGVSQSPRYKVTKRGQDVALRCDPISGHVSLYWYRQALGQGPEFLTYFNYEAQQDKSGLPNDRFSAERPEGSISTLTIQRTEQRDSAMYRCASSLAKEVYNEQFFGPGTRLTVL.

The V call is TRBV6-2 or TRBV6-3, the J call TRBJ2-7, with D perhaps TRBD2 (6 bases). Germline values: CDR1 MNHEY, CDR2 SVGEGT. V was trimmed by 0 bases and J by 4 bases, leaving 10 bases between them. The length of the CDR3 is 14 residues. The CDR3 spells CASSYSIGGYEQYF. DNA for the CDR3: TGTGCCAGCAGTTACTCGATTGGGGGGTACGAGCAGTACTTC.

The rearrangement links TRBV7-2 to TRBJ2-5; TRBD2 is a possible D gene (5 bases). CDR1 is SGHTA and CDR2 is FQGNSA in the germline V gene. This CDR3 region has 14 residues. V lost 4 bases to trimming and J lost 5 bases, with 14 bases between them. The CDR3 here is CASSSHSGGETQYF. Here the CDR3 DNA reads TGTGCCAGCAGCTCACACAGTGGCGGGGAGACCCAGTACTTC.

This clone appeared a few times. V and J are TRBV7-9 and TRBJ2-7; D gene ambiguous. V dropped 5 bases and J dropped 4 bases, with 9 bases sitting between them. The CDR3 is made up of 12 amino acids. The germline V gene has CDR1 SEHNR and CDR2 FQNEAQ (reference sequence). The CDR3 sequence: CASSPDTYEQYF. CDR3 nucleotide sequence: TGTGCCAGCAGCCCTGACACGTACGAGCAGTACTTC.

J is TRBJ2-2 and V is TRBV5-4; 15 positions match TRBD2. Per germline, CDR1 SGHNT and CDR2 YYREEE (reference sequence). V dropped 4 bases and J dropped 4; count of bases not matched to a gene: 5. This CDR3 is 17 amino acids long. The CDR3 here is CASSIGLAGGSTGELFF. The CDR3 DNA follows: TGTGCCAGCAGCATCGGACTAGCGGGAGGGAGCACCGGGGAGCTGTTTTTT.

This chain links TRBV18 with TRBJ2-3; TRBD2 might be the D (5 bases). Per germline, CDR1 KGHSH and CDR2 LQKENI. V dropped 3 bases and J dropped 2 bases, with 12 bases sitting between them. This CDR3 has 15 residues. The CDR3 DNA reads TGTGCCAGCTCACCGGTTGGCGGACTCACAGATACGCAGTATTTT. Translated, it gives CASSPVGGLTDTQYF.

The rearrangement joins TRBV5-6 to TRBJ2-2; 11 nucleotides align to TRBD1. CDR1 and CDR2 (germline): SGHDT, YYEEEE. V lost 4 bases and J lost 4; bases outside the gene matches: 6. The length of the CDR3 is 16 residues. CDR3 in DNA: TGTGCCAGCAGCACGGACAGGGGGCGCATCACCGGGGAGCTGTTTTTT. Translation gives CASSTDRGRITGELFF.

J is TRBJ2-7 and V is TRBV5-8; TRBD1 might be the D (5 bases). CDR3 length: 13 residues. Germline CDR1 reads SGHTS; CDR2 reads YDEGEE. V lost 5 bases and J lost 4, with 13 bases in between. For the CDR3, the DNA is TGTGCCAGCAGGGTATTCAGGGATTACGAGCAGTACTTC. It specifies CASRVFRDYEQYF.

This clone was detected a few times. The V call is TRBV5-4, the J call TRBJ2-6, with 9 nucleotides matching TRBD1. The V gene end was trimmed by 0 bases and the J gene end by 8 bases; junction bases not matched to a gene: 6. Germline CDR1 reads SGHNT; CDR2 reads YYREEE (reference sequence). The CDR3 is made up of 16 amino acids. The CDR3 here is CASSLVPGQGTNVLTF. As DNA, the CDR3 is TGTGCCAGCAGCTTGGTCCCGGGACAGGGTACCAACGTCCTGACTTTC.

The chain links TRBV6-4 to TRBJ2-1; 7 bases are a match to TRBD2. The CDR3 sequence is 15 residues long. V lost 6 bases, J lost 0 bases, and 5 bases stayed unmatched. Germline V lookup: CDR1 MRHNA, CDR2 SNTAGT. CDR3 bases: TGTGCCAGCAGCCCTCTAGCGGACTCCTACAATGAGCAGTTCTTC. It codes for CASSPLADSYNEQFF.

This clone was recorded only once. The chain combines TRBV5-1 with TRBJ2-7, with 8 nucleotides matching TRBD2. The CDR3 is made up of 14 amino acids. Germline V gives CDR1 SGHRS, CDR2 YFSETQ. J was trimmed by 6 bases and V by 7 bases; bases with no gene match: 12. In nucleotides, the CDR3 is TGCGCCAGCGGCCGTCCAGCGGGAGAGGGCGAGCAGTACTTC. This encodes CASGRPAGEGEQYF. Full variable domain (rest looked up from reference TRBV5-1 and TRBJ2-7): KAGVTQTPRYLIKTRGQQVTLSCSPISGHRSVSWYQQTPGQGLQFLFEYFSETQRNKGNFPGRFSGRQFSNSRSEMNVSTLELGDSALYLCASGRPAGEGEQYFGPGTRLTVT.

This clone showed up just once. V and J are TRBV28 and TRBJ1-5; D is possibly TRBD1 (6 bases). V was shortened by 1 base and J by 2 bases, with 9 bases between the two germline ends. Germline CDR1 and CDR2: MDHEN and SYDVKM. This CDR3 has 15 residues. This CDR3 is CASSLSDRRNQPQHF. The CDR3 bases are TGTGCCAGCAGTTTATCGGACAGACGCAATCAGCCCCAGCATTTT.

J is TRBJ2-1 and V is TRBV10-3, with D possibly TRBD1 on 6 matching bases. Trimming stripped 10 bases from V and 0 bases from J, with 16 bases between. There are 15 residues in the CDR3. Germline assignment: CDR1 ENHRY and CDR2 SYGVKD. CDR3 sequence: CATLFTGSSYNEQFF. CDR3 nucleotide sequence: TGTGCCACCCTCTTTACAGGGAGCTCCTACAATGAGCAGTTCTTC.

This chain links TRBV5-1 with TRBJ2-2, with 11 positions matching TRBD1. The V gene end was trimmed by 3 bases and the J gene end by 7 bases; junction bases not matched to a gene: 14. The CDR3 extends over 18 amino acids. Germline V CDR1 and CDR2: SGHRS, YFSETQ. The CDR3 DNA reads TGCGCCAGCAGCTCCTTAGAAGGACAGGGGGCGGTTTTCGGGGAGCTGTTTTTT. Protein sequence: CASSSLEGQGAVFGELFF. Variable domain in full (rest from reference TRBV5-1 and TRBJ2-2): KAGVTQTPRYLIKTRGQQVTLSCSPISGHRSVSWYQQTPGQGLQFLFEYFSETQRNKGNFPGRFSGRQFSNSRSEMNVSTLELGDSALYLCASSSLEGQGAVFGELFFGEGSRLTVL.

The chain recombines TRBV7-2 with TRBJ2-2, with 9 bases matching TRBD2. Germline CDR1 is SGHTA and CDR2 is FQGNSA. The CDR3 runs 15 residues. J lost 4 bases, V lost 5 bases, and 5 bases had no gene match. The CDR3 coding sequence is TGTGCCAGCAGCCTATCAGCGGGAGGCACCGGGGAGCTGTTTTTT. Amino acids: CASSLSAGGTGELFF. Combining the CDR3 with reference TRBV7-2 and TRBJ2-2 gives the whole variable domain GAGVSQSPSNKVTEKGKDVELRCDPISGHTALYWYRQSLGQGLEFLIYFQGNSAPDKSGLPSDRFSAERTGGSVSTLTIQRTQQEDSAVYLCASSLSAGGTGELFFGEGSRLTVL.

CDR3 amino acids: CASSLELGSSYEQYF. CDR3 bases: TGTGCCAGCAGCTTAGAGTTGGGCAGCTCCTACGAGCAGTACTTC. The chain employs TRBV7-8 and TRBJ2-7, with D hard to call. CDR1 SGHVS and CDR2 FQNEAQ come from the germline V gene. Trimming removed 1 base from V and 0 bases from J, with 10 bases in between. This CDR3 comprises 15 residues.

This chain joins TRBV11-2 and TRBJ2-7; D gene uncertain. Germline V gene data show CDR1 as SGHAT and CDR2 as FQNNGV. Deletions cut 0 bases from V and 4 bases from J, with 7 bases between. The CDR3 is made up of 13 amino acids. The CDR3 DNA reads TGTGCCAGCAGCTTAGATGGCAGTTACGAGCAGTACTTC. Amino acids: CASSLDGSYEQYF.

The CDR3 DNA sequence: TGTGCCTGGAGTGTTGGGGTTTCACCCCTCCACTTT. Residues: CAWSVGVSPLHF. This chain links TRBV30 with TRBJ1-6; D unclear. Looked up from germline, CDR1 is GTSNPN and CDR2 is SVGIG (reference sequence). This CDR3 has 12 residues. V dropped 0 bases and J dropped 9 bases, with 6 bases sitting between them.

The J gene is TRBJ2-5, the V gene TRBV7-9; a possible D gene is TRBD1 (5 bases). Germline V gives CDR1 SEHNR, CDR2 FQNEAQ (reference sequence). The CDR3 has 14 amino acids. V lost 1 base and J 5 bases, leaving 11 bases between the germline ends. The CDR3, as DNA: TGTGCCAGCAGCTTAGAGTCCAGGGCGGAGACCCAGTACTTC. This sequence encodes CASSLESRAETQYF.

The sample holds one count of this clone. The chain links TRBV27 to TRBJ1-1; tentative D call: TRBD1 (5 bases). The CDR3 length is 15 residues. Germline values: CDR1 MNHEY, CDR2 SMNVEV (reference sequence). Trimming left V 0 bases short and J 5 bases short, with 13 bases between. The CDR3 DNA reads TGTGCCAGCAGTTTATCGAGCGGCAGGGAAACTGAAGCTTTCTTT. It specifies CASSLSSGRETEAFF.

This chain connects TRBV30 to TRBJ2-5; TRBD2 aligns across 11 bases. The germline V gene has CDR1 GTSNPN and CDR2 SVGIG (reference sequence). This CDR3 has 16 residues. The V and J ends lost 3 bases and 1 base, in that order; junction bases with no gene match: 7. CDR3 in amino acids: CAWSDPSGGIQETQYF. CDR3 nucleotides: TGTGCCTGGAGCGACCCTAGCGGGGGGATCCAAGAGACCCAGTACTTC.

J is TRBJ2-5 and V is TRBV15; D ambiguous. From germline, CDR1 is LNHNV and CDR2 YYDKDF (reference sequence). Trimming pared 3 bases from V and 0 bases from J, leaving 11 bases between. CDR3 length: 15 amino acids. For the CDR3, the DNA is TGTGCCACCAGCAGGAGGCAGATCAACCAAGAGACCCAGTACTTC. Translation: CATSRRQINQETQYF.

J is TRBJ1-1 and V is TRBV12-5; D unclear. Germline V gene data show CDR1 as LGHNT and CDR2 as FRNRAP. V shed 6 bases and J shed 1 base, with 9 bases lying between them. This CDR3 comprises 13 residues. The CDR3, as DNA: TGTGCTAGTGGCCTCGAGTCGAACACTGAAGCTTTCTTT. Amino acid sequence: CASGLESNTEAFF.

The genes are TRBV7-6 and TRBJ2-7; TRBD2 agrees at 8 bases. The V segment lost 2 bases and the J segment 6 bases; nucleotides outside the gene matches: 9. Germline CDR1 SGHVS, CDR2 FNYEAQ. The CDR3 covers 15 residues. The CDR3, as DNA: TGTGCCAGCAGCTTATCGTCGGGAGGGCCCCCCGAGCAGTACTTC. Translated: CASSLSSGGPPEQYF.

This chain joins TRBV28 and TRBJ2-3, with 9 bases fitting TRBD2. The J segment lost 3 bases and the V segment lost 7 bases, leaving 11 bases of the junction unmatched. The CDR3 covers 16 residues. Germline V gives CDR1 MDHEN, CDR2 SYDVKM. The CDR3 sequence is CASISWGSGGTDTQYF. The CDR3 DNA follows: TGTGCCAGCATCTCTTGGGGTAGCGGGGGTACAGATACGCAGTATTTT.

This sequence joins TRBV28 and TRBJ1-5; D might be TRBD1 (6 bases). This CDR3 has 16 amino acids. Germline V gene lookup returns CDR1 MDHEN and CDR2 SYDVKM. V gave up 3 bases and J gave up 2 bases, with 14 bases separating them. The CDR3 bases are TGTGCCAGCAGTTTGGGGGCGGGATATGGCAATCAGCCCCAGCATTTT. Translation gives CASSLGAGYGNQPQHF.

V and J are TRBV10-3 and TRBJ1-1, with 7 bases matching TRBD1. V lost 5 bases to trimming and J lost 5 bases; unmatched junction nucleotides: 5. Germline CDR1 is ENHRY and CDR2 is SYGVKD. The CDR3 covers 13 residues. The CDR3 loop is CAISSSGGTEAFF. The CDR3 DNA follows: TGTGCCATCAGTTCGTCAGGGGGAACTGAAGCTTTCTTT.

The chain joins TRBV6-5 to TRBJ1-1; D is unclear. Between the trimmed V and J ends, which lost 4 bases and 4 bases, there was a span of 19 bases. CDR3 size: 16 residues. Germline assignment: CDR1 MNHEY and CDR2 SVGAGI. CDR3 bases: TGTGCCAGCAGTTCTGACCCTGGACTGCCGGGCACTGAAGCTTTCTTT. It yields the protein CASSSDPGLPGTEAFF.

The rearrangement uses TRBV28 and TRBJ1-2, with D hard to call. There are 13 residues in the CDR3. Germline V gene data show CDR1 as MDHEN and CDR2 as SYDVKM. V was shortened by 2 bases and J by 3 bases, with 7 bases between the two germline ends. The CDR3 protein is CASSLLGDYGYTF. In DNA form, the CDR3 reads TGTGCCAGCAGTTTACTCGGGGACTATGGCTACACCTTC.

This clone was seen just once. The chain recombines TRBV29-1 with TRBJ2-5, with a weak D call TRBD2 (5 bases). The V end lost 4 bases, the J end lost 1 base, and 10 bases lay between the germline ends. Germline V CDR1 and CDR2: SQVTM, ANQGSEA. The CDR3 has 13 residues. For the CDR3, the DNA is TGCAGCGTTGGGGAGCAGACCCAAGAGACCCAGTACTTC. It yields the protein CSVGEQTQETQYF.

CDR3 coding DNA: TGTGCCAGCAGCTTCCGACAGGGGGACTATGGCTACACCTTC. Translation gives CASSFRQGDYGYTF. The V and J genes are TRBV11-2 and TRBJ1-2, with 9 bases lining up with TRBD1. Germline V gene sequence: CDR1 SGHAT, CDR2 FQNNGV. CDR3 length equals 14 residues. V was pared by 3 bases and J by 3 bases, with 2 bases of the junction left unmatched.

V and J are TRBV30 and TRBJ2-3; TRBD1 agrees at 8 bases. J lost 6 bases, V lost 0 bases, and 11 bases had no gene match. Germline CDR1 GTSNPN, CDR2 SVGIG (reference sequence). The CDR3 totals 16 residues. CDR3 protein: CAWSVSDRVGIDTQYF. The CDR3, as DNA: TGTGCCTGGAGTGTATCGGACAGGGTAGGGATTGATACGCAGTATTTT.